The text below deals with one T cell receptor beta chain. Its antigen remains unknown. This entry belongs to a study of shared clonotypes between healthy human individuals. Study-level results: The naive CD4 repertoires of several donors were compared, and around 5% of clonotypes were shared.

Evenly divided among several immunoSEQ plates was the genomic DNA of each subset. As originally analysed: Because ImmunoSEQ provided only junction sequences with no quality scores, the filtering differed. Produced via immunoSEQ multiplex PCR; TCRdb's table is partial and in-frame only. From that table come the V and J calls and clone size; the DNA was used to work out D and trimming. In the table there are roughly 2,500,000 clones, roughly 93% of which are singletons. Sequenced material: naive CD4+ T cells from PBMCs. Subset specified: CD45RA+ positively selected. The TCR sequence derives from a man between 18 and 29 years old in good health. Some clones in this sample may be carry-over from other donors' samples.

CDR3 region: CASRAESGGTEAFF. CDR3 nucleotide sequence: TGTGCCAGCAGGGCTGAAAGTGGGGGCACTGAAGCTTTCTTT. The chain joins TRBV2 to TRBJ1-1, with TRBD1 as a possible D gene (5 bases). V was cut by 6 bases and J by 4 bases, with 15 bases left in between. This CDR3 contains 14 residues. CDR1 and CDR2 (germline): SNHLY, FYNNEI.